This record covers a single T cell receptor beta chain. The data derive from a study of blood T cells in healthy people across ages. Study-level background: About one barcoded beta molecule per two T cells came from capture by template switching.

The V gene's germline CDR1 is MDHEN and CDR2 SYDVKM. After removal of 6 bases from V and 9 bases from J, the junction contained 12 bases not matched to a gene. The CDR3 length is 14 residues. With a J-beta primer mix and a sample-barcoded 5' primer, a second PCR ran about 7 to 11 cycles. A tag from a template-switch adaptor with 12 random nucleotides marked each cDNA molecule. TCRdb redid the calling of the 5' RACE reads with MiXCR, one entry per CDR3 protein. The sample consists of about 1.8 million distinct CDR3 sequences, around half of them appearing once. Each sample yielded at least 6 micrograms of PBMC total RNA.

This sequence originates from a woman aged 40 to 55 in good health. What was sequenced was blood. The V call is TRBV28, the J call TRBJ2-3; 7 nucleotides agree with TRBD1. For the CDR3, the DNA is TGTGCCAGCAGGGGGGACAGTGGCTACGAAACGCAGTATTTT. Protein sequence: CASRGDSGYETQYF. The whole variable domain, remainder taken from reference TRBV28 and TRBJ2-3, is DVKVTQSSRYLVKRTGEKVFLECVQDMDHENMFWYRQDPGLGLRLIYFSYDVKMKEKGDIPEGYSVSREKKERFSLILESASTNQTSMYLCASRGDSGYETQYFGPGTRLTVL.